Here is one T cell receptor beta chain with its context. The source of the sample is a study of blood T cell repertoires in COVID-19. About the study: T cells, B-cell-depleted T cells, or PBMCs supplied cDNA or gDNA.

The V gene end was trimmed by 0 bases and the J gene end by 4 bases; junction bases not matched to a gene: 6. In germline, CDR1 is SGHRS, CDR2 YFSETQ. The CDR3 is 16 amino acids. This table comes from immunoSEQ multiplex PCR, and its TCRdb copy is limited to in-frame clones, with some not included. The repertoire holds around 300,000 clones, about nine tenths seen once, with about 3% in the top ten. The sample taken for sequencing was peripheral blood. The receptor was isolated from a woman in her thirties with active or convalescent COVID-19. The chain uses TRBV5-1 and TRBJ2-5; TRBD2 matches at 10 bases. The DNA for the CDR3 is TGCGCCAGCAGCTTGGCCGGGCTAGCGGGGGCAGAGACCCAGTACTTC. This codes for CASSLAGLAGAETQYF.